The 11 T cell receptor beta chains in this list originate from one sample, sequenced in a study of OX40 agonist ivuxolimab in advanced cancers. Sequenced by immunoSEQ multiplex PCR; TCRdb stores in-frame clones only, minus some. The sample includes around 30,000 clones, 70% to 90% of them seen just once. Material: CD4+ or CD8+ T cells sorted from blood, obtained in a trial of the OX40 agonist ivuxolimab. The receptors were gathered from an adult with an advanced solid tumor such as melanoma, head and neck, liver or kidney cancer.

The chain carries TRBV6-1 and TRBJ2-4; unclear D gene. Germline CDR1 and CDR2: MNHNS and SASEGT. CDR3 size: 17 residues. V was cut by 0 bases and J by 0 bases, with 12 bases left in between. The CDR3 is CASSEAIWDLAKNIQYF. In nucleotides, the CDR3 is TGTGCCAGCAGTGAAGCGATTTGGGATCTAGCCAAAAACATTCAGTACTTC.

The V call is TRBV7-8, the J call TRBJ2-7, with 8 bases identical to TRBD1. Germline V gene lookup returns CDR1 SGHVS and CDR2 FQNEAQ. The CDR3 extends over 15 amino acids. Trimming took 0 bases from V and 2 from J; bases not matched to a gene: 3. CDR3: CASSLAVTGAYEQYF. CDR3 bases: TGTGCCAGCAGCTTAGCAGTGACAGGGGCCTACGAGCAGTACTTC. Complete variable domain (other parts from reference TRBV7-8 and TRBJ2-7): GAGVSQSPRYKVAKRGQDVALRCDPISGHVSLFWYQQALGQGPEFLTYFQNEAQLDKSGLPSDRFFAERPEGSVSTLKIQRTQQEDSAVYLCASSLAVTGAYEQYFGPGTRLTVT.

The chain is built from TRBV28 and TRBJ1-2; 7 bases fit TRBD1. Germline CDR1 and CDR2: MDHEN and SYDVKM. With V trimmed by 8 bases and J by 2 bases, 14 bases remained unmatched. The length of the CDR3 is 16 residues. The CDR3, as DNA: TGTGCCAGCGAGATACAGGGGCGAGGGTCAAACTATGGCTACACCTTC. Translated, it gives CASEIQGRGSNYGYTF.

The chain recombines TRBV13 with TRBJ2-7, with no clear D. CDR1 is PRHDT and CDR2 is FYEKMQ in the germline V gene (reference sequence). Trimming removed 4 bases at V and 5 bases at J, with 15 bases between. The CDR3 spans 14 residues. The CDR3 protein is CASSSRNDNHEQYF. As DNA, the CDR3 is TGTGCCAGCAGCTCCCGTAACGACAATCACGAGCAGTACTTC. Full variable domain (rest looked up from reference TRBV13 and TRBJ2-7): AAGVIQSPRHLIKEKRETATLKCYPIPRHDTVYWYQQGPGQDPQFLISFYEKMQSDKGSIPDRFSAQQFSDYHSELNMSSLELGDSALYFCASSSRNDNHEQYFGPGTRLTVT.

This chain joins TRBV27 and TRBJ2-5; possibly TRBD2 for D (5 bases). The V gene lost 2 bases and the J gene lost 5 bases, with 9 bases spanning the gap. The CDR3 length is 13 residues. The germline V gene has CDR1 MNHEY and CDR2 SMNVEV (reference sequence). CDR3 in DNA: TGTGCCAGCAGTTTAAAAGGAGGTGAGACCCAGTACTTC. Amino acids: CASSLKGGETQYF.

The CDR3 is CASSSYDRSTGELFF. The DNA of the CDR3 is TGTGCCAGCAGTTCGTATGACAGAAGCACCGGGGAGCTGTTTTTT. The V and J genes are TRBV28 and TRBJ2-2; possibly TRBD1 for D (5 bases). The CDR3 extends over 15 amino acids. Trimming removed 4 bases at V and 4 bases at J, with 13 bases between. The germline V gene encodes CDR1 MDHEN and CDR2 SYDVKM.

CDR3 protein: CASSIYGRPNTEAFF. DNA for the CDR3: TGTGCCAGTAGTATATACGGACGGCCGAACACTGAAGCTTTCTTT. The rearrangement links TRBV19 to TRBJ1-1; D is unclear. The germline gives CDR1 LNHDA, CDR2 SQIVND (reference sequence). This CDR3 has 15 amino acids. V was cut by 2 bases and J by 1 base, with 11 bases left in between.

The rearrangement joins TRBV29-1 to TRBJ1-4; D unclear. Germline lookup yields CDR1 SQVTM and CDR2 ANQGSEA. The V gene lost 6 bases and the J gene lost 0 bases, with 11 bases spanning the gap. This CDR3 has 14 residues. For the CDR3, the DNA is TGCAGCGTAGCCACAGCTGCAACTAATGAAAAACTGTTTTTT. Translating it yields CSVATAATNEKLFF. Complete variable domain (other parts from reference TRBV29-1 and TRBJ1-4): SAVISQKPSRDICQRGTSLTIQCQVDSQVTMMFWYRQQPGQSLTLIATANQGSEATYESGFVIDKFPISRPNLTFSTLTVSNMSPEDSSIYLCSVATAATNEKLFFGSGTQLSVL.

This clone has just one count. The rearrangement links TRBV2 to TRBJ1-5; D is uncertain. CDR3 length: 13 residues. Trimming pared 3 bases from V and 4 bases from J, leaving 7 bases between. Germline CDR1 SNHLY, CDR2 FYNNEI. The CDR3 DNA reads as TGTGCCAGCAGTGATAGACAAAATCAGCCCCAGCATTTT. As protein: CASSDRQNQPQHF. Drawing the rest from reference TRBV2 and TRBJ1-5, the complete variable domain is EPEVTQTPSHQVTQMGQEVILRCVPISNHLYFYWYRQILGQKVEFLVSFYNNEISEKSEIFDDQFSVERPDGSNFTLKIRSTKLEDSAMYFCASSDRQNQPQHFGDGTRLSIL.

The J gene is TRBJ2-7, the V gene TRBV11-2; 8 positions match TRBD1. The J segment lost 6 bases and the V segment lost 5 bases, leaving 9 bases of the junction unmatched. CDR1 is SGHAT and CDR2 is FQNNGV in the germline V gene. The CDR3 is 14 amino acids. The chain's CDR3 is CASSRGQGVPEQYF. For the CDR3, the DNA is TGTGCCAGCAGCCGTGGACAGGGAGTTCCCGAGCAGTACTTC. Together with reference TRBV11-2 and TRBJ2-7, the CDR3 gives the full variable domain: EAGVAQSPRYKIIEKRQSVAFWCNPISGHATLYWYQQILGQGPKLLIQFQNNGVVDDSQLPKDRFSAERLKGVDSTLKIQPAKLEDSAVYLCASSRGQGVPEQYFGPGTRLTVT.

The chain has TRBV5-1 and TRBJ2-1; D uncertain. CDR1 SGHRS and CDR2 YFSETQ come from the germline V gene. The CDR3 has 14 amino acids. The V gene lost 4 bases and the J gene lost 8 bases, with 16 bases spanning the gap. CDR3 sequence: CASSSETRGDEQFF. The CDR3 nucleotides are TGCGCCAGCAGCAGTGAGACCCGTGGAGATGAGCAGTTCTTC.